These 15 T cell receptor beta chains were sequenced from one sample in a study of cytomegalovirus exposure and HLA in healthy donors. Primers for the PCR totalled 60 Vbeta and 13 Jbeta. Profiled with immunoSEQ multiplex PCR; TCRdb holds only in-frame clones, not every one. This sample has 150,000 to 200,000 clones, with about 79% found just once. The sequenced sample consisted of PBMCs. These receptors originate from a man aged 45-60 years in good health and CMV-seropositive.

J is TRBJ2-3 and V is TRBV19, with TRBD2 identical over 9 bases. Per germline, CDR1 LNHDA and CDR2 SQIVND (reference sequence). The CDR3 is made up of 15 amino acids. V gave up 7 bases and J gave up 2 bases; unmatched junction bases: 7. As DNA, the CDR3 is TGTGCCAGTATACCCGGGACTAGCAACACAGATACGCAGTATTTT. Protein product: CASIPGTSNTDTQYF.

The genes are TRBV7-3 and TRBJ2-1; 13 nucleotides align to TRBD2. The CDR3 loop spans 13 amino acids. V gave up 6 bases and J gave up 12 bases; unmatched junction bases: 5. The V gene's germline CDR1 is SGHTA and CDR2 FQGTGA. CDR3 amino acids: CASRLTSGGVQFF. The CDR3, as DNA: TGTGCCAGCAGACTAACTAGCGGGGGGGTGCAGTTCTTC.

The V and J genes are TRBV5-1 and TRBJ1-1; 9 nucleotides agree with TRBD1. The CDR3 has 17 residues. Trimming cost V 0 bases and J 5 bases; bases outside gene matches: 11. CDR1 is SGHRS and CDR2 is YFSETQ in the germline V gene. As DNA, the CDR3 is TGCGCCAGCAGCTTGGTCCGGGACAGGGTACGATATACTGAAGCTTTCTTT. Protein product: CASSLVRDRVRYTEAFF.

This chain links TRBV7-7 with TRBJ2-1; D might be TRBD1 (5 bases). CDR3 size: 22 residues. V was clipped by 2 bases and J by 10 bases, with 39 bases between them. From germline, CDR1 is SSHAT and CDR2 FNYEAQ (reference sequence). The CDR3 nucleotides are TGTGCCAGCAGCTTATGCGGTCCTTTCAAGGACACCCGTCCGCAATTAGGAGAGGAGCAGTTCTTC. It specifies CASSLCGPFKDTRPQLGEEQFF.

The CDR3: CASSWADNTEAFF. Here the CDR3 DNA reads TGTGCCAGCAGCTGGGCAGACAACACTGAAGCTTTCTTT. The V and J genes are TRBV27 and TRBJ1-1; D is ambiguous. V lost 6 bases and J lost 2, with 10 bases in between. Germline V gene lookup returns CDR1 MNHEY and CDR2 SMNVEV (reference sequence). The CDR3 runs to 13 residues.

This sequence joins TRBV10-2 and TRBJ2-7; D is perhaps TRBD1 (6 bases). Trimming left V 8 bases short and J 7 bases short, with 18 bases between. The CDR3 extends over 13 amino acids. Germline V gene sequence: CDR1 WSHSY, CDR2 SAAADI. The CDR3 loop is CASSPGHQLEQYF. In DNA, the CDR3 is TGCGCCAGCTCACCGGGACACCAGCTGGAGCAGTACTTC.

On this clone itself: A clone one base away is much larger, so this may be a read error. Distinct nucleotide sequences in the sample also encode this CDR3. The CDR3 region has the DNA TGTGCCAGCAGTCACAGAGATAGCAATCAGCCCCAGCATTTT. It specifies CASSHRDSNQPQHF. V and J are TRBV27 and TRBJ1-5; no clear D. The length of the CDR3 is 14 residues. Germline V gives CDR1 MNHEY, CDR2 SMNVEV (reference sequence). Trimming shortened V by 5 bases and J by 0 bases, and 8 bases separated the two germline ends.

The chain is built from TRBV19 and TRBJ1-2; D not resolved. The CDR3 loop spans 14 amino acids. Trimming took 1 base from V and 7 from J, leaving 13 bases between them. Germline assignment: CDR1 LNHDA and CDR2 SQIVND (reference sequence). In DNA form, the CDR3 reads TGTGCCAGTAGTATAGGGCGGGTAGCCCGTGGCTACACCTTC. Translation: CASSIGRVARGYTF.

The CDR3 nucleotides are TGTGCCAGCAGCTCCGGGACACCTAAGGGCTACACCTTC. It specifies CASSSGTPKGYTF. V gene TRBV6-5 combines with J gene TRBJ1-2; a possible D gene is TRBD1 (6 bases). This CDR3 is 13 amino acids long. CDR1 is MNHEY, CDR2 SVGAGI, per germline. Trimming left V 6 bases short and J 8 bases short, with 16 bases between.

This chain joins TRBV4-1 and TRBJ1-1; D gene ambiguous. The germline V gene has CDR1 MGHRA and CDR2 YSYEKL. V lost 4 bases to trimming and J lost 5 bases, with 11 bases between them. The CDR3 loop spans 13 amino acids. The CDR3 nucleotides read TGCGCCAGCAGCCTCCAGGCGGGAACTGAAGCTTTCTTT. Its translation: CASSLQAGTEAFF.

This clone has only one observation. The chain joins TRBV5-1 to TRBJ1-1; the match to TRBD1 covers 8 bases. Looked up from germline, CDR1 is SGHRS and CDR2 is YFSETQ. The trim removed 4 bases at V and 1 base at J, leaving 15 bases unmatched. The CDR3 sequence is 18 residues long. CDR3 in DNA: TGCGCCAGCAGCGCGAGCGGACAGGGATACTTACGGAACACTGAAGCTTTCTTT. Encoded protein: CASSASGQGYLRNTEAFF.

The chain recombines TRBV10-1 with TRBJ2-1; 7 nucleotides match TRBD2. After removal of 0 bases from V and 8 bases from J, the junction contained 10 bases not matched to a gene. The germline gives CDR1 WNHNN, CDR2 SYGVQD (reference sequence). This CDR3 is 16 amino acids long. CDR3 amino acids: CASSESIRLAGDEQFF. The CDR3 nucleotides are TGCGCCAGCAGTGAGTCAATCCGACTAGCTGGCGATGAGCAGTTCTTC.

The CDR3 is CASSVGLAGGLSTDTQYF. The CDR3 DNA reads TGTGCCAGCAGCGTGGGACTAGCGGGAGGGTTAAGCACAGATACGCAGTATTTT. This rearrangement joins TRBV5-6 to TRBJ2-3, with 16 bases that match TRBD2. CDR3 length: 18 amino acids. Per germline, CDR1 SGHDT and CDR2 YYEEEE. Trimming cost V 4 bases and J 0 bases; bases outside gene matches: 5. Using reference TRBV5-6 and TRBJ2-3 for the parts outside the CDR3, the full variable domain is DAGVTQSPTHLIKTRGQQVTLRCSPKSGHDTVSWYQQALGQGPQFIFQYYEEEERQRGNFPDRFSGHQFPNYSSELNVNALLLGDSALYLCASSVGLAGGLSTDTQYFGPGTRLTVL.

V usage is TRBV19 and J usage is TRBJ1-1; TRBD1 is a possible D gene (6 bases). Germline lookup yields CDR1 LNHDA and CDR2 SQIVND (reference sequence). The CDR3 totals 13 residues. The germline V and J ends were trimmed by 11 bases and 2 bases, with 15 bases remaining between them. The CDR3 region is CAAGRGANTEAFF. The CDR3 DNA reads TGTGCCGCTGGGCGGGGGGCTAACACTGAAGCTTTCTTT. The full variable domain, completed using reference TRBV19 and TRBJ1-1, is DGGITQSPKYLFRKEGQNVTLSCEQNLNHDAMYWYRQDPGQGLRLIYYSQIVNDFQKGDIAEGYSVSREKKESFPLTVTSAQKNPTAFYLCAAGRGANTEAFFGQGTRLTVV.

V usage is TRBV27 and J usage is TRBJ2-7; D is perhaps TRBD1 (6 bases). The germline gives CDR1 MNHEY, CDR2 SMNVEV (reference sequence). This CDR3 contains 16 residues. V lost 6 bases, J lost 0 bases, and 18 bases lay in between. CDR3 protein: CASSPTGFLSSYEQYV. The CDR3 region has the DNA TGTGCCAGCAGCCCTACAGGGTTCCTTAGCTCCTACGAGCAGTACGTC.